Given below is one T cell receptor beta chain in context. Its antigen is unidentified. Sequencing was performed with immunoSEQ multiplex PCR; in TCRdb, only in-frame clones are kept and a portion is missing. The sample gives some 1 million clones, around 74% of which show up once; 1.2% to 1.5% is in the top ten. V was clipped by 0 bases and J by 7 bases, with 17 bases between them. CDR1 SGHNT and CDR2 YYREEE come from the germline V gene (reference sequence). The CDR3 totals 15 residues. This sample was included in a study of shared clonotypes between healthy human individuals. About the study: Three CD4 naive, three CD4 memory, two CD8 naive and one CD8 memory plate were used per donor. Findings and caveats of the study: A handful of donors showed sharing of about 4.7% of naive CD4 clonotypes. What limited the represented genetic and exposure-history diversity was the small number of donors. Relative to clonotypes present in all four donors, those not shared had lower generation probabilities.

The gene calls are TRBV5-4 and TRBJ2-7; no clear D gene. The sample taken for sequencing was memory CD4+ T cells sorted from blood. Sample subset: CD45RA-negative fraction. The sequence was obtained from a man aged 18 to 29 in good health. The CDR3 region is CASSLERLVSREQYF. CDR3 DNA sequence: TGTGCCAGCAGCTTGGAACGACTTGTTTCGCGAGAGCAGTACTTC.